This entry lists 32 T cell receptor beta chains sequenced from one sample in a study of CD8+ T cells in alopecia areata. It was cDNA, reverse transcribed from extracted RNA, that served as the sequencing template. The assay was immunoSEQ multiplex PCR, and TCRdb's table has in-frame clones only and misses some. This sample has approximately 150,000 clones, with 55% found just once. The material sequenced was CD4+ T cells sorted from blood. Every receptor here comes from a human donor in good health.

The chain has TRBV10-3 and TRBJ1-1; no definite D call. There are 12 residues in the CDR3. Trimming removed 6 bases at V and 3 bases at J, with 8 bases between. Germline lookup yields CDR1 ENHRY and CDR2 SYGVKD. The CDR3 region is CAIRGGDTEAFF. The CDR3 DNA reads TGTGCCATCAGGGGAGGAGACACTGAAGCTTTCTTT.

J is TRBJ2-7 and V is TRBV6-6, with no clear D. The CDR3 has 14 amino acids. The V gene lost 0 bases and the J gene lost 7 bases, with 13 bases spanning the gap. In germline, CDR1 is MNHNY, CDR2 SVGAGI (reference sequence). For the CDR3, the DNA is TGTGCCAGCAGTTACTCCGAGGCCGGTCAGGAGCAGTACTTC. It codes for CASSYSEAGQEQYF.

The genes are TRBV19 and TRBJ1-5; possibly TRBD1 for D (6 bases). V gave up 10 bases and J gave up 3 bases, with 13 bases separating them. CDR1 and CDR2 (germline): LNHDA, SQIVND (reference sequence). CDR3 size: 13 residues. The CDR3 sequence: CATQGQPNQPQHF. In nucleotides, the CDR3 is TGTGCCACTCAGGGACAACCCAATCAGCCCCAGCATTTT.

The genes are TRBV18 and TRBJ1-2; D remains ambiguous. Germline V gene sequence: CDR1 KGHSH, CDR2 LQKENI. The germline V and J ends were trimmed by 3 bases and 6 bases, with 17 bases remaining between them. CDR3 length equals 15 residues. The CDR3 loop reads CASSPRKPPVDGYTF. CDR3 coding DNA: TGTGCCAGCTCACCTCGGAAGCCCCCGGTGGATGGCTACACCTTC. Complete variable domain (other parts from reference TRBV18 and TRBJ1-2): NAGVMQNPRHLVRRRGQEARLRCSPMKGHSHVYWYRQLPEEGLKFMVYLQKENIIDESGMPKERFSAEFPKEGPSILRIQQVVRGDSAAYFCASSPRKPPVDGYTFGSGTRLTVV.

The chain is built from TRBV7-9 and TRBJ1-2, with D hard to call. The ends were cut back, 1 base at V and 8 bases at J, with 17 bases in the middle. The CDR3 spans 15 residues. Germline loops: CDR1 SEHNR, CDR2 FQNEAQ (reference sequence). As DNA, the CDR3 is TGTGCCAGCAGCTTAGTACGGGGTTATTCCTACGGCTACACCTTC. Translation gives CASSLVRGYSYGYTF.

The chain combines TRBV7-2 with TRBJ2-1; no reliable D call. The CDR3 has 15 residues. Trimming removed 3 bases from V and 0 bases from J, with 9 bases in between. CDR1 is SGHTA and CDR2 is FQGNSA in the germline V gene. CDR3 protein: CASSLTFSSYNEQFF. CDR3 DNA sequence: TGTGCCAGCAGCTTGACGTTTAGCTCCTACAATGAGCAGTTCTTC. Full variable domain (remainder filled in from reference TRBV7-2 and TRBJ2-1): GAGVSQSPSNKVTEKGKDVELRCDPISGHTALYWYRQSLGQGLEFLIYFQGNSAPDKSGLPSDRFSAERTGGSVSTLTIQRTQQEDSAVYLCASSLTFSSYNEQFFGPGTRLTVL.

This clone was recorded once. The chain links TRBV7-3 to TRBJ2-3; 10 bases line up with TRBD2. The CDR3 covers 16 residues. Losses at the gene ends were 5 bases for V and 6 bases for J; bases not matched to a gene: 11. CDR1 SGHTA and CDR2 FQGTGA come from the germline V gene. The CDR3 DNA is TGTGCCAGCAGCCCCGGGCCTAGCGGGAGTTTCGATACGCAGTATTTT. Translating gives CASSPGPSGSFDTQYF.

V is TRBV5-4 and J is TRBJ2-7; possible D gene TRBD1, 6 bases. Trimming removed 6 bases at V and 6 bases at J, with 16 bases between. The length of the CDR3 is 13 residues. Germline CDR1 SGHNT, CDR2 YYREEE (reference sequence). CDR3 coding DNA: TGTGCCAGCATCATGATGGGGGCCCTCGAGCAGTACTTC. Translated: CASIMMGALEQYF.

The CDR3 DNA reads TGTGCCAGCAGCCCGACGACTAGCGGGGCTCATGAGCAGTTCTTC. Its protein product is CASSPTTSGAHEQFF. The chain combines TRBV7-2 with TRBJ2-1; 11 bases match TRBD2. The CDR3 loop spans 15 amino acids. Looked up from germline, CDR1 is SGHTA and CDR2 is FQGNSA. V lost 5 bases and J lost 8; bases outside the gene matches: 8.

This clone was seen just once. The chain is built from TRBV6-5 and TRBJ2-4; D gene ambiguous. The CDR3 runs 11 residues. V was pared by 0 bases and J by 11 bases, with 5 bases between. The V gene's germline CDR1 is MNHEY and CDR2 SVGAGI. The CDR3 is CASSYSGVQYF. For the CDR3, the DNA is TGTGCCAGCAGTTACTCTGGGGTTCAGTACTTC.

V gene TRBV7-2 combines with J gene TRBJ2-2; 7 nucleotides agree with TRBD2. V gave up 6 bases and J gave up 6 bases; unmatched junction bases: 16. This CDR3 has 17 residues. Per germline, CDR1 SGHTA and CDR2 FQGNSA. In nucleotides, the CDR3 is TGTGCCAGCAGTTATCGGGTTGGAGCGGGAAAGGCCGGGGAGCTGTTTTTT. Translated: CASSYRVGAGKAGELFF.

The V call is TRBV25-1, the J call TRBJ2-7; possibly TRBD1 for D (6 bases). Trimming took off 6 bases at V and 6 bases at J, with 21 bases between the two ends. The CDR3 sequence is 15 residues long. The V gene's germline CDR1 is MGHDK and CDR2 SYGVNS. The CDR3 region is CASSGQGKRTSEQYF. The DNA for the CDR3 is TGTGCCAGCAGCGGCCAGGGGAAGCGTACCAGCGAGCAGTACTTC.

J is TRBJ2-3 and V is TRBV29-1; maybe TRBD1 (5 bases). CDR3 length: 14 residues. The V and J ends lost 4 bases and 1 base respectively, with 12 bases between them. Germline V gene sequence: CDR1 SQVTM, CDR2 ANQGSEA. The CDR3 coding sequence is TGCAGCGTTGCCCCATCGACAGGCACAGATACGCAGTATTTT. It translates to CSVAPSTGTDTQYF.

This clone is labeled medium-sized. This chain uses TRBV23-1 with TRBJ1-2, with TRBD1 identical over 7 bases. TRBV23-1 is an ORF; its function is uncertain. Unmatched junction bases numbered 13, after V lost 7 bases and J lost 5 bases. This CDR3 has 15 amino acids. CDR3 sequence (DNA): TGCGCCAGCAACAAATCGGACAGGAGGGCATATGGCTACACCTTC. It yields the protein CASNKSDRRAYGYTF.

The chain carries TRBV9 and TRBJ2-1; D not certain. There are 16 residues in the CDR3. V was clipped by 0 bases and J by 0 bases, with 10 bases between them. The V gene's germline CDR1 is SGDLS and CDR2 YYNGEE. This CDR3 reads CASSVGSSSSYNEQFF. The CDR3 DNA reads TGTGCCAGCAGCGTAGGGTCCAGTAGCTCCTACAATGAGCAGTTCTTC.

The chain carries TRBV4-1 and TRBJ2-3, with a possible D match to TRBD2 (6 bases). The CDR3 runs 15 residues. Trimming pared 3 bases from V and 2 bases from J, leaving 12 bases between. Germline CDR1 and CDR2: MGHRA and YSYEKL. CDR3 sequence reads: CASSHSGTATDTQYF. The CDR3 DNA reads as TGCGCCAGCAGCCACTCCGGGACTGCCACAGATACGCAGTATTTT.

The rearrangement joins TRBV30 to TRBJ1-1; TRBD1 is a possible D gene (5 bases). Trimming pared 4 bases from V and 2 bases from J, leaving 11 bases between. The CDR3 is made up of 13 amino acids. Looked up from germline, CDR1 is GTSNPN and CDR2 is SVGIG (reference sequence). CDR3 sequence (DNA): TGTGCCTGGATGGTCGGGGGAAACACTGAAGCTTTCTTT. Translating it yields CAWMVGGNTEAFF.

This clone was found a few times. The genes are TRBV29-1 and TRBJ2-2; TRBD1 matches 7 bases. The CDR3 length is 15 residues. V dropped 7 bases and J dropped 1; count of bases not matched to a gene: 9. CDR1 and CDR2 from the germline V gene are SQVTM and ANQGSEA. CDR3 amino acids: CSARDRDRNTGELFF. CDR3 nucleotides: TGCAGCGCCCGCGACAGGGATCGGAACACCGGGGAGCTGTTTTTT.

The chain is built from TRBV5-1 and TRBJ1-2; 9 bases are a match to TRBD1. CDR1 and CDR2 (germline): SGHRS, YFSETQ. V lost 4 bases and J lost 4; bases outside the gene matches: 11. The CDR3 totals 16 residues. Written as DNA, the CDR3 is TGCGCCAGCAGCCTCGAGACCGGGACAGGGCGCTATGGCTACACCTTC. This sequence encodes CASSLETGTGRYGYTF.

CDR3 protein: CAISGAENYGYTF. Written as DNA, the CDR3 is TGTGCCATCAGTGGTGCGGAGAACTATGGCTACACCTTC. This chain links TRBV10-3 with TRBJ1-2; D call uncertain. CDR3 length: 13 amino acids. The V end lost 4 bases, the J end lost 2 bases, and 8 bases lay between the germline ends. Germline CDR1 and CDR2: ENHRY and SYGVKD.

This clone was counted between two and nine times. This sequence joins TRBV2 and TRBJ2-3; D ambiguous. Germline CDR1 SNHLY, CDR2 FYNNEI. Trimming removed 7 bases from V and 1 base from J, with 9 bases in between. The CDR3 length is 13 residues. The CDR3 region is CASTPGGTDTQYF. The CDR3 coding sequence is TGTGCCAGCACCCCCGGTGGCACAGATACGCAGTATTTT.

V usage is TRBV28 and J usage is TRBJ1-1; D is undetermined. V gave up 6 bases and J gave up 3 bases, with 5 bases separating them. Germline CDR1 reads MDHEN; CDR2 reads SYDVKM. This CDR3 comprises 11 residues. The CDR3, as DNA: TGTGCCAGCAGGGGGTACACTGAAGCTTTCTTT. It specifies CASRGYTEAFF.

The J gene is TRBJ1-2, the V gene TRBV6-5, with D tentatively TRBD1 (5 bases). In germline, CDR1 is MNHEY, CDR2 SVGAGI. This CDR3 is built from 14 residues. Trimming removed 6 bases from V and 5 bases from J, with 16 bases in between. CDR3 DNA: TGTGCCAGCAGGGACAACCGGGAGGTATATGGCTACACCTTC. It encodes CASRDNREVYGYTF.

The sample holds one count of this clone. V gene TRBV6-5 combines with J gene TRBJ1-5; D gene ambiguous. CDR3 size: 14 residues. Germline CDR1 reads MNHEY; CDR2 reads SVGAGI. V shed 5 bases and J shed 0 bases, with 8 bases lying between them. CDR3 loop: CASSEQYSNQPQHF. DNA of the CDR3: TGTGCCAGCAGTGAACAGTATAGCAATCAGCCCCAGCATTTT.

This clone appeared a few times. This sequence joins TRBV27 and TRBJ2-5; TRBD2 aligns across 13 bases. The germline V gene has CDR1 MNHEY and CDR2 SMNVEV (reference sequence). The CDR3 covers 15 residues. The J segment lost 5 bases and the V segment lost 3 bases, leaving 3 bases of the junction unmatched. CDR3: CASSFRLAGGETQYF. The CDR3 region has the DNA TGTGCCAGCAGTTTTCGACTAGCGGGAGGTGAGACCCAGTACTTC.

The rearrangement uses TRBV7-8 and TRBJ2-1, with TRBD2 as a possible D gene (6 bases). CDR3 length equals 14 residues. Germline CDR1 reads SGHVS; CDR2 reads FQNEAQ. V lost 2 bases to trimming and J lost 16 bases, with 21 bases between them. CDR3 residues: CASSLRYGGEPLFF. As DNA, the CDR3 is TGTGCCAGCAGCTTACGGTATGGCGGGGAGCCGCTATTCTTC.

The CDR3 reads CASSSQRQETQYF. Here the CDR3 DNA reads TGTGCCAGCAGTTCACAACGACAAGAGACCCAGTACTTC. The chain joins TRBV28 to TRBJ2-5; D call uncertain. The CDR3 has 13 amino acids. CDR1 and CDR2 from the germline V gene are MDHEN and SYDVKM. Trimming took off 4 bases at V and 2 bases at J, with 8 bases between the two ends.

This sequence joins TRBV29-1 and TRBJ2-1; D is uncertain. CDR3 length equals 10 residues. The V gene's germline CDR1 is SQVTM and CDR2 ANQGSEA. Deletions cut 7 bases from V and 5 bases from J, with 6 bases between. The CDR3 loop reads CSGLNNEQFF. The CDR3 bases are TGCAGCGGTTTAAACAATGAGCAGTTCTTC.

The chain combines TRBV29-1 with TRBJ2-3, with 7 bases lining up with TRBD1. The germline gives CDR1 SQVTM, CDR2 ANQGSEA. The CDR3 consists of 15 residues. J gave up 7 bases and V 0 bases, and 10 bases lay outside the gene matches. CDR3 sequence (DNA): TGCAGCGTTGAAGAAGAGTCCCCCAGGGGGTATACGCAGTATTTT. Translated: CSVEEESPRGYTQYF.

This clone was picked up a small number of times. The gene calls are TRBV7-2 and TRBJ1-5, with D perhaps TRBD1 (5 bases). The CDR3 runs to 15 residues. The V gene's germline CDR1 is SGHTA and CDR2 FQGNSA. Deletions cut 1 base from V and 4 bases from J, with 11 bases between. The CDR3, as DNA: TGTGCCAGCAGCTTAGGGGGCTGGGGGAATCAGCCCCAGCATTTT. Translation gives CASSLGGWGNQPQHF. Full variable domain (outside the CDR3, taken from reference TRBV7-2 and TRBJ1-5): GAGVSQSPSNKVTEKGKDVELRCDPISGHTALYWYRQSLGQGLEFLIYFQGNSAPDKSGLPSDRFSAERTGGSVSTLTIQRTQQEDSAVYLCASSLGGWGNQPQHFGDGTRLSIL.

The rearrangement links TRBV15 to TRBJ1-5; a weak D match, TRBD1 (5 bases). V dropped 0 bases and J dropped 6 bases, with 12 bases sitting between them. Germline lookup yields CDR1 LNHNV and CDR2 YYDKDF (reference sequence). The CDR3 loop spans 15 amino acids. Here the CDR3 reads CATSRDGTPSQPQHF. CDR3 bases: TGTGCCACCAGCAGAGATGGGACCCCGAGTCAGCCCCAGCATTTT.

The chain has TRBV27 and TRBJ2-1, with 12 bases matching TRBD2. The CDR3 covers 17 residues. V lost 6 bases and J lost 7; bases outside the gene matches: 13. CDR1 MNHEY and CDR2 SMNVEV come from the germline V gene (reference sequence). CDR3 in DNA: TGTGCCAGCAGGCGCAATCTTCTAGCGGGAGGGGATAATGAGCAGTTCTTC. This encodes CASRRNLLAGGDNEQFF.